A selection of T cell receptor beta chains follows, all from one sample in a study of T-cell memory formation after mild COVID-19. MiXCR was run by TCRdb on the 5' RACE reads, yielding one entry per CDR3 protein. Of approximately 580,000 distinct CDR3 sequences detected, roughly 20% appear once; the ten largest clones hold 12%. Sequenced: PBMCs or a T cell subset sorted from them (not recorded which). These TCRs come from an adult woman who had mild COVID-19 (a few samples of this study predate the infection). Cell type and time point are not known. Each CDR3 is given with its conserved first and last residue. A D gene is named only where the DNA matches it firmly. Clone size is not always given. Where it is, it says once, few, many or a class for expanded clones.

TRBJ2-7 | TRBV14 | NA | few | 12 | TGTGCCAGCAGTAATTTTAAGTACGAGCAGTACTTC | CASSNFKYEQYF
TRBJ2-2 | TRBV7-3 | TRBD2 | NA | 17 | TGTGCCAGCAGCTTCACCCCTAGCGGGAGAAGAACCGGGGAGCTGTTTTTT | CASSFTPSGRRTGELFF
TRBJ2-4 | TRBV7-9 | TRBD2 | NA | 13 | TGTGCCAGCAGCTTGTCTAGCGGAAACATTCAGTACTTC | CASSLSSGNIQYF
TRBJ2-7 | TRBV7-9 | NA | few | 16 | TGTGCCAGCAGCTACGAGGGGACTTGGGTGGTCTACGAGCAGTACTTC | CASSYEGTWVVYEQYF
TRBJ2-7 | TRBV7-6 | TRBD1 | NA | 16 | TGTGCCAGCAGCTCTCCTTTTGGGGACAGAACCTACGAGCAGTACTTC | CASSSPFGDRTYEQYF
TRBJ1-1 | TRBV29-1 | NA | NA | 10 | TGCAGCGTTGAAGAATCCCAGGCTTTCTTT | CSVEESQAFF
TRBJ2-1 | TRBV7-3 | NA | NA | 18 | TGTGCCAGCAGCTTAACGAGTATAGGGACCCCAACCGGCAATGAGCAGTTCTTC | CASSLTSIGTPTGNEQFF
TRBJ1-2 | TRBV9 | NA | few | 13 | TGTGCCAGCAGCGTAGGGTTAGGGGACGGCTACACCTTC | CASSVGLGDGYTF
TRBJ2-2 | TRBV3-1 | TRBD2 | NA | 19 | TGTGCCAGCAGGCGTACCGGGACTAGCGGGGGGCAGAGTCTCGGGGAGCTGTTTTTT | CASRRTGTSGGQSLGELFF
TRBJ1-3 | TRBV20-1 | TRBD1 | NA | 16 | TGCAGTGCTAGAGCGTCGAACAGGGGATCCGGAAACACCATATATTTT | CSARASNRGSGNTIYF
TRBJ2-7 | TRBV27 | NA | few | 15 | TGTGCCAGCAGTTCAAACAGGGTATCTCTCTACGAGCAGTACTTC | CASSSNRVSLYEQYF
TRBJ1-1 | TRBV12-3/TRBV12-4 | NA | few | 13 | TGTGCCAGCACCTCAGTGGGACTCGCTGAAGCTTTCTTT | CASTSVGLAEAFF
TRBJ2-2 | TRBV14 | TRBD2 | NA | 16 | TGTGCCAGCAGCCAAGGCGGGGGGCTAAGGACCGGGGAGCTGTTTTTT | CASSQGGGLRTGELFF
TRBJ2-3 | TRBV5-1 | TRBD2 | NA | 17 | TGCGCCAGCGATACCGGGCTAGCGGGAGGGAGCACAGATACGCAGTATTTT | CASDTGLAGGSTDTQYF
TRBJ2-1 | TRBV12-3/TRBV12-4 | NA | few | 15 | TGTGCCAGCAGCCTAACTGGTCCCGGCATTAATGAGCAGTTCTTC | CASSLTGPGINEQFF
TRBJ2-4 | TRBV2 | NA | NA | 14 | TGTGCCGGATCCCCCCGGGGGAAAAGAGACATTCAGTACTTC | CAGSPRGKRDIQYF
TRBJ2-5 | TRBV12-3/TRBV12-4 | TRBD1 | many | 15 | TGTGCCAGCAGTTTAAGGACAGGGGGCGGAGAGACCCAGTACTTC | CASSLRTGGGETQYF
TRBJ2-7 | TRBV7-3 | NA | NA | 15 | TGTGCCAGCAGCTTATCCCGGGACGGCCCCTACGAGCAGTACTTC | CASSLSRDGPYEQYF
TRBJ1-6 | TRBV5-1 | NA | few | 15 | TGCGCCAGCAGCTTGGGGGTGGGAGCCGGTTCACCCCTCCACTTT | CASSLGVGAGSPLHF
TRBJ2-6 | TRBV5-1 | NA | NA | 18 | TGCGCCAGCAGCCCTACAGGGATCGGCCTCTCTGGGGCCAACGTCCTGACTTTC | CASSPTGIGLSGANVLTF
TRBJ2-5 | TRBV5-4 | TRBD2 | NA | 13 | TGTGCCAGCAGCGGGGGGGAAGGCGTCCCCCAGTACTTC | CASSGGEGVPQYF
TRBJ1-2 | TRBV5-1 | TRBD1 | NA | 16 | TGCGCCAGCAGCTCCAACCGGGACAGCGGAAAATATGGCTACACCTTC | CASSSNRDSGKYGYTF
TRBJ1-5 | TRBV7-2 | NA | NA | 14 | TGTGCCAGCAGCCGCGGGGGGGTGAATCAGCCCCAGCATTTT | CASSRGGVNQPQHF
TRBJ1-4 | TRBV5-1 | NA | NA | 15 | TGCGCCAGCAGCTCGGGGACGGAGCTTAATGAAAAACTGTTTTTT | CASSSGTELNEKLFF
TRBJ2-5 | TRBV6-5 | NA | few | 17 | TGTGCCAGCAGTTACTCGACCCTCCCCCGGATCGGTGAGACCCAGTACTTC | CASSYSTLPRIGETQYF
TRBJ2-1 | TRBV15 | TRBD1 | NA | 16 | TGTGCCACCAGCAGGGGACAGGGAATGTGGAGCAATGAGCAGTTCTTC | CATSRGQGMWSNEQFF
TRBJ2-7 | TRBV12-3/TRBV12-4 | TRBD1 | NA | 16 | TGTGCCAGCAGCATCAGCGACAGGGGGCCAGACTACGAGCAGTACTTC | CASSISDRGPDYEQYF
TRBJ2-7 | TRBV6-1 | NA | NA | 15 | TGTGCCAGCAGTGAAGCGAGTGTCAGGGGCTACGAGCAGTACTTC | CASSEASVRGYEQYF
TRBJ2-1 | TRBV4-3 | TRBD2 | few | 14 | TGCGCCAGCAGCCCGTCCGGGACTAGCGGGAGGACCTTCTTC | CASSPSGTSGRTFF
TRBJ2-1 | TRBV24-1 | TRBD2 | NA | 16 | TGTGCCACCAGTGAATCCTTAGCGGGGGGCCGGGATGAGCAGTTCTTC | CATSESLAGGRDEQFF
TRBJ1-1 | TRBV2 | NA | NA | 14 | TGTGCCAGCAGTGCGTCAGGGAATCTTGGTGAAGCTTTCTTT | CASSASGNLGEAFF
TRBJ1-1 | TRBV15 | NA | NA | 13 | TGTGCCACCAGCGGGACTCTTAACACTGAAGCTTTCTTT | CATSGTLNTEAFF
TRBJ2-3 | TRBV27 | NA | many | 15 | TGTGCCAGCAGTTTATCGAGGGCTAGCACAGATACGCAGTATTTT | CASSLSRASTDTQYF
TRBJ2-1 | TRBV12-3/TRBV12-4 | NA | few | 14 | TGTGCCACCCGAGGGGCGGACCCCTACAATGAGCAGTTCTTC | CATRGADPYNEQFF
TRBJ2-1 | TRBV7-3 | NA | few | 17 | TGTGCCAGCAGCTTAACCTCCGGGACTCTCAATTACAATGAGCAGTTCTTC | CASSLTSGTLNYNEQFF
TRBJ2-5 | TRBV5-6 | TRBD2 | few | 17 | TGTGCCAGCAGCTTGAGGGTTCGGCGGGGGACTCAAGAGACCCAGTACTTC | CASSLRVRRGTQETQYF
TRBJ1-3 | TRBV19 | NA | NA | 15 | TGTGCCAGTAGTACCCCAGGGACGGCTGGAAACACCATATATTTT | CASSTPGTAGNTIYF
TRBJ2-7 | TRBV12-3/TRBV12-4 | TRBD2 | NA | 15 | TGTGCCAGCAGTCGCATTGCTAGCGGGAGTTACGAGCAGTACTTC | CASSRIASGSYEQYF
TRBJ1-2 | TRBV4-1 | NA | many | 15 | TGCGCCAGCAGCCAAGAGGGTCAGGGTCACTATGGCTACACCTTC | CASSQEGQGHYGYTF
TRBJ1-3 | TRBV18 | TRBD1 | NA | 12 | TGTGCCAGCTCACAACGACAGGGCACCATATATTTT | CASSQRQGTIYF
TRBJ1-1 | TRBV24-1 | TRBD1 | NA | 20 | TGTGCCACCAGTAGTTCGAGACAGGGGGATGGTCTTAACATGAACACTGAAGCTTTCTTT | CATSSSRQGDGLNMNTEAFF
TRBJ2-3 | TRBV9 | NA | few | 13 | TGTGCCAGCAGCGCCAAACTCGGAGATACGCAGTATTTT | CASSAKLGDTQYF
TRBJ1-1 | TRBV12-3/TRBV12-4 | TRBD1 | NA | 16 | TGTGCCAGCAGTTTTCCGCCGGGACAGGGTAGGGATGAAGCTTTCTTT | CASSFPPGQGRDEAFF
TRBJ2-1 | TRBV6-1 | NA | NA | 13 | TGTGCCAGCAGGGCGAGAAGTTACAATGAGCAGTTCTTC | CASRARSYNEQFF
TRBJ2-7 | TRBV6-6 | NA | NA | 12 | TGTGCCAGCAGCTTTGATAGAGCCGAGCAGTACTTC | CASSFDRAEQYF